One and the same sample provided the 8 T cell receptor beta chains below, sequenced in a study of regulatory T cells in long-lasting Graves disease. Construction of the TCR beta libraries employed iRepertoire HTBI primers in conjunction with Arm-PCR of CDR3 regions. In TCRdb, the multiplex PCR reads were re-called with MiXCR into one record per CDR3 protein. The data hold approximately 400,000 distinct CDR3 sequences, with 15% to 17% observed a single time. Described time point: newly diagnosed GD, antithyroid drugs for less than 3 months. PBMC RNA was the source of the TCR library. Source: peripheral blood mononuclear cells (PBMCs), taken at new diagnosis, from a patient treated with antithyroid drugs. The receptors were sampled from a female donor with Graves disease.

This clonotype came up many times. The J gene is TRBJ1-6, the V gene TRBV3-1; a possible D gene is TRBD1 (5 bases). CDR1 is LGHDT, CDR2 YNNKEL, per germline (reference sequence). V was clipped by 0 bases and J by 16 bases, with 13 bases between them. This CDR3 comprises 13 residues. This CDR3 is CASSQDAGKRLHF. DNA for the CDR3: TGTGCCAGCAGCCAAGACGCAGGGAAGCGTCTCCACTTT.

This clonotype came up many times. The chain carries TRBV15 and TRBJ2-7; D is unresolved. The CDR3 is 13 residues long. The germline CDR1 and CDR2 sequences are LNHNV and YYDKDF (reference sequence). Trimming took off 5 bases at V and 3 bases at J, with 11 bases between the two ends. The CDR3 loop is CATSALIFYEQYF. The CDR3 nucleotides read TGTGCCACCAGCGCTCTCATCTTCTACGAGCAGTACTTC.

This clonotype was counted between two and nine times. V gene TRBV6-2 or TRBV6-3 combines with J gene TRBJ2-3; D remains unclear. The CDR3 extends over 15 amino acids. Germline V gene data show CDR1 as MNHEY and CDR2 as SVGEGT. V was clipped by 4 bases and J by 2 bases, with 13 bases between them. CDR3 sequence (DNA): TGTGCCAGCAGTTCGAGTTCTCGGCCCACAGATACGCAGTATTTT. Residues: CASSSSSRPTDTQYF.

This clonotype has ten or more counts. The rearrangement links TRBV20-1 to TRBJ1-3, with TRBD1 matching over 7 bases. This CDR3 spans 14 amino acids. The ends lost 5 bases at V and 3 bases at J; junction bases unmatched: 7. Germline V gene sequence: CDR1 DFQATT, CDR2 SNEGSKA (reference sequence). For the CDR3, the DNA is TGCAGTGCTGTCAAGGGGGCGGGTGGAAACACCATATATTTT. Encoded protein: CSAVKGAGGNTIYF.

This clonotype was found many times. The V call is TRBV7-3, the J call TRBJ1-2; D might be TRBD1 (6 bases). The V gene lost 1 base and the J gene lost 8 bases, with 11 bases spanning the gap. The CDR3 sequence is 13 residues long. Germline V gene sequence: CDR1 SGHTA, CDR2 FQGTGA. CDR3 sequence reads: CASSLIGRGGYTF. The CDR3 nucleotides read TGTGCCAGCAGCTTAATTGGCAGGGGCGGCTACACCTTC.

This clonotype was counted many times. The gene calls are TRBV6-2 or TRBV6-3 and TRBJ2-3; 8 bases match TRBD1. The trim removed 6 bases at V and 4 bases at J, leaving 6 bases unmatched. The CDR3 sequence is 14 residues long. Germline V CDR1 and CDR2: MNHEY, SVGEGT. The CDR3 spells CASRLDRDSDTQYF. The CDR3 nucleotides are TGTGCCAGCAGACTGGACAGGGACTCAGATACGCAGTATTTT.

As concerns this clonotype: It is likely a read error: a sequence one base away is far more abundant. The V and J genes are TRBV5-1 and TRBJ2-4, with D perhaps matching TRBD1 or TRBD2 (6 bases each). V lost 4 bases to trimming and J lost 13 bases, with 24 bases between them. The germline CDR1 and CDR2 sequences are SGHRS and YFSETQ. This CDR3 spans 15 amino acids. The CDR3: CASSPDGGGHNEQYF. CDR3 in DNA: TGCGCCAGCAGCCCTGACGGGGGCGGTCACAATGAGCAGTACTTC.

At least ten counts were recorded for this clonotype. CDR3 sequence reads: CATSDLRQPGELFF. As DNA, the CDR3 is TGTGCCACCAGTGATTTGCGACAGCCCGGGGAGCTGTTTTTT. The V gene is TRBV24-1, the J gene TRBJ2-2; possible D gene TRBD1, 5 bases. Per germline, CDR1 KGHDR and CDR2 SFDVKD. CDR3 length: 14 amino acids. Trimming left V 0 bases short and J 6 bases short, with 7 bases between.